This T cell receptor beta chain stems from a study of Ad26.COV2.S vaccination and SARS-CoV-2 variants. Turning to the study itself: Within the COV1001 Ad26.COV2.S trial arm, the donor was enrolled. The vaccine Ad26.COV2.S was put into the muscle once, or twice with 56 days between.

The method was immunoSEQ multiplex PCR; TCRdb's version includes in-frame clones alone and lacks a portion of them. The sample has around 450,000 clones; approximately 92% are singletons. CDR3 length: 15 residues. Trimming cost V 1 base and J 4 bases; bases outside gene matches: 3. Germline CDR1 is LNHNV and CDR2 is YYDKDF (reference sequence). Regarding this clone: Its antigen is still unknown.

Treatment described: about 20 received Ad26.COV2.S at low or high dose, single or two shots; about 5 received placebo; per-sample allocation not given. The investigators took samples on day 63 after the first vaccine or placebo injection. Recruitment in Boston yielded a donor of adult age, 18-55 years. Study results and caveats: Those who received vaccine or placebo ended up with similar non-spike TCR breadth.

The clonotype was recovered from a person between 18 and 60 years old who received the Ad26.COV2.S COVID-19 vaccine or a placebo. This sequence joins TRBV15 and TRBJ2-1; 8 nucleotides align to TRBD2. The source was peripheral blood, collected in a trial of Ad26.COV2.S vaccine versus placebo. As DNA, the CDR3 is TGTGCCACCAGCAGAGGCCGACTAGCGTACAATGAGCAGTTCTTC. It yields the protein CATSRGRLAYNEQFF. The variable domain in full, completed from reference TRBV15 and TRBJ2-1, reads DAMVIQNPRYQVTQFGKPVTLSCSQTLNHNVMYWYQQKSSQAPKLLFHYYDKDFNNEADTPDNFQSRRPNTSFCFLDIRSPGLGDTAMYLCATSRGRLAYNEQFFGPGTRLTVL.